A single TCR beta chain is shown here with its context. This clone turned up a few times. Its antigen target is currently unknown. Base qualities are missing; no much larger clone stands one base away. The germline V gene gives CDR1 as SGHRS and CDR2 as YFSETQ. V is clipped by 0 bases and J by 6 bases, and the sequence between their germline boundaries is 17 bases long. Its CDR3 holds 16 amino acids, cysteine through phenylalanine. Only CDR3 DNA remains: 48 bases, in frame from the first base. In total, just over 650 healthy bone marrow donors made up the cohort. At the time of sampling, every cohort member was nominally healthy, though immune exposures that went unrecorded were likely present. The donor tested CMV seronegative, placing the donor among the 352 seronegative members of the cohort. Each donor provided a peripheral blood sample, and peripheral blood mononuclear cells were used for TCR beta sequencing. Genomic DNA extraction from the blood cell samples was performed with the Qiagen DNeasy Blood Extraction Kit.

This record comes from a study of cytomegalovirus exposure and HLA in healthy donors (dated by TCRdb to 2017 to 2019). Some background on the complete study: An earlier analysis of approximately 640 of the donors reported about 290 Gb of sequence data and some 100 million unique TCR beta sequences from 150 million to 200 million T cells. The number of typed donors differed by locus: roughly 620-640 for A, B, C, DRB1 and DQB1; 500 to 550 for DQA1; around 610 for DPA1; and some 430 for DPB1. Along with the approximately 700-subject first cohort, a separate validation cohort of 120 different subjects was used. Class I and class II HLA loci were covered by the typing at four-digit resolution. Among 398 genotyped donors of the cohort, an average of around 240,000 unique TCR beta nucleotide sequences were sequenced per donor, around a sixth of them non-productive. The later analysis used no new phenotypic data to find candidate immune exposures, relying instead on TCR beta sequences and their occurrence across donors. The T cell repertoires of 666 subjects were profiled by immunosequencing and related to cytomegalovirus serostatus. All discovery cohort repertoires had been generated on a single sequencing platform. Donor age, sex, ethnicity and CMV serostatus were compiled alongside the repertoire data. Genome-wide SNP genotypes for about 65% of the roughly 670 donors were used in a later genetic analysis, which treated that subset as a discovery cohort. In a later analysis, previously published TCR beta repertoires from several hundred donors were re-analyzed and high-resolution HLA genotyping was added so that TCR occurrence patterns could be studied. The aim of the study was to test whether cataloging public T cell receptors could identify signatures of past pathogen exposure. To predict cytomegalovirus infection status, the study brought together high-throughput TCR immunosequencing, statistical association of individual TCRs with disease status, and machine learning. Among the roughly 390 genotyped donors, around 79% belonged to the genetic ancestry cluster associated with self-reported Caucasian donors. Because of strong linkage in the cohort, four or five DR-DQ haplotypes were treated as single units for association and clustering. About 280 gigabases of sequencing data and tens of millions of unique TCR sequences were included in an early release covering over 600 HLA-typed donors. An earlier analysis of more than 450 of the donors used high-throughput TCR beta sequencing to judge whether each TCR beta V gene segment behaved as functional or pseudogenic.

Paper-wide results and their limitations: A later analysis associated roughly 17,000 TCR beta sequences with specific HLA alleles at a false discovery rate of 0.05. A further reported finding was that TCR beta sequences accurately predicted the HLA-A and HLA-B alleles for most subjects in the first cohort. The study listed 164 TCR beta chains as associated with cytomegalovirus. Assigning TCR associations to individual alleles was difficult when HLA alleles, especially DR and DQ, strongly co-occurred. In a later analysis, HLA-associated TCR beta chains showed more clonal expansion and lower generation probabilities than non-associated chains that were equally common. The classifier was reported to diagnose cytomegalovirus status with high specificity and sensitivity in both the original and validation cohorts. Because the 87-base-pair reads could not distinguish some IMGT-functional V segments, including TRBV6-2 and TRBV6-3, those segments were excluded. Because counts were too low, 15 to 20 rarely observed V segments, including chromosome 9 orphons, were excluded from the earlier analysis of around 590 of the donors. Linkage disequilibrium might explain the correlated functional status among segregating V segments, but an unknown experimental factor could not be excluded. According to a later genetic analysis, donors in an Asian-associated ancestry cluster had fewer N-insertions in productive TCRs than the approximately 670-donor mean. While some public TCRs were present in many individuals, most TCR sequences turned up only very rarely across donors. A cluster of highly shared sequence variants was judged likely to be a technical artifact of the sequencing pipeline. Because HLA typing was missing for some donors at each locus, association tests included only the typed subset. Presence/absence analyses assumed roughly uniform sequencing depth across donors, an assumption that may not hold. In an earlier analysis of around 600 of the donors, most TCR beta V segments were observed in productive rearrangements about 87% or about 30% of the time, broadly matching IMGT annotations. Several of the top co-occurrence clusters appeared to be linked to parvovirus B19, influenza, CMV and Epstein-Barr virus, according to a later analysis. In vitro tests confirmed that a few of the cytomegalovirus-associated TCR beta chains recognize cytomegalovirus antigens. The authors suggested that the approach could potentially be extended to other disease states and immunological phenotypes. Only TCR beta chains were sequenced in this cohort, and the absence of alpha or paired-chain data limited detectable features. In a later genetic analysis, a missense DCLRE1C variant was associated with V-gene and J-gene trimming of TCR beta chains, and the association was replicated in an independent cohort. In a later analysis, most CMV-associated TCR beta chains were found to appear HLA-restricted, with HLA associations seemingly driven largely by CMV exposure. A later analysis found that TCR association rates varied across HLA loci, with DRB1 alleles showing the most associated TCRs and HLA-C alleles the fewest. Immune exposure information for the cohort was limited to CMV serostatus.

The method was the immunoSEQ multiplex PCR assay. For the multiplex PCR, a mixture combining 60 forward primers for TCR Vbeta segments and 13 reverse primers for TCR Jbeta segments was used. The CDR3 region of rearranged TCR beta genes was amplified from genomic DNA by a multiplex PCR assay. The Illumina HiSeq System was used to sequence the amplified TCR beta libraries as 87-base-pair reads. The study's processing was this. Across the 640 or so repertoires, a later analysis counted 60 million to 90 million unique TCR beta chains, roughly 11 million of which were shared by at least two donors. To remove PCR and sequencing errors, raw reads were error-corrected and collapsed into unique sequences using a nearest-neighbor algorithm that merged closely related sequences. V, D and J gene segments were assigned by aligning CDR3 sequences to IMGT reference sequences. For a sequence to be retained, at least a six-nucleotide match to both a V gene segment and a J gene segment was required. Rearrangements were classified as productive when the CDR3 lacked stop codons and remained in frame with V and J, and all other rearrangements were classified as non-productive. CDR3 was defined according to IMGT convention as the region running from the second conserved V-encoded cysteine to the conserved J-encoded phenylalanine. In an earlier analysis of approximately 590 of the donors, sequences lacking an unambiguous match to a single V gene segment were excluded. An earlier analysis of about 590 of the donors classified V segments as functional when productive rearrangements were above 56.7% and as segregating when the standard deviation between donors was above 5%. To diagnose cytomegalovirus status from the catalog of TCR beta chain sequences, a statistical classification framework was built. A later analysis assigned V and J genes by comparing TCR nucleotide sequences with IMGT/GENE-DB human TR gene sequences. A later analysis assigned CDR3 sequences and most-parsimonious VDJ recombination scenarios with the TCRdist pipeline. In a later analysis, each TCR beta chain was defined by its CDR3 amino acid sequence together with its V-gene family, and reads without a unique V-gene family were excluded. To address suspected cross-contamination and a sequencing artifact, a later analysis removed around 590 highly shared, low-generation-probability nucleotide sequences. A later analysis calculated a clonal expansion index for each public chain from normalized within-repertoire ranks of inferred template counts. Generation probabilities in a later analysis came from a VDJ recombination model fitted to out-of-frame rearrangements, and those results were checked against IGoR. In a later analysis, TCR-TCR, TCR-HLA and TCR-CMV co-occurrence was scored with hypergeometric tests, and a repertoire-size bias correction was applied to TCR pairs. To estimate false discovery rates, a later analysis permuted the HLA or CMV assignments 20 times. In a later analysis, co-occurring TCRs were grouped using DBSCAN, with TCRdist sequence similarity added in when clustering inside HLA-allele-positive subsets. Repertoires with fewer than 30,000 or more than 120,000 public chains were left out of co-occurrence clustering, as were roughly five repertoires with anomalous nucleotide sharing. Held by TCRdb, this immuneACCESS table contains in-frame sequences only and omits some clones. Under half of the omission traces to an unresolved V gene where checked; the cause of the rest is unknown. Clone size and the V and J calls come from that table; the DNA yielded D and trimming. Present in this sample are more than 100,000 clones, 15% of which were seen just once. The ten largest make up 1.5% to 2% of the sample.

The V and J genes are TRBV5-1 and TRBJ2-3, with a weak D call of TRBD1 (6 bases match). This TCR derives from a woman aged 18-30 years in good health and CMV-seronegative. Sequenced sample: PBMCs. The bases read TGCGCCAGCAGCTTGGAGGGGAGAGAGGGGGTGGATACGCAGTATTTT. Its protein reads: CASSLEGREGVDTQYF.